Below, one TCR beta chain is given with its context. The antigen is not known. CDR3 size: 14 residues. Between the trimmed V and J ends, which lost 6 bases and 6 bases, there was a span of 17 bases. Germline CDR1 SNHLY, CDR2 FYNNEI. This sample is part of a study of T-cell memory formation after mild COVID-19. Across the study: Clusters were largely donor specific.

5'RACE primed from the constant segment yielded TCR alpha and TCR beta cDNA libraries bearing sample barcodes and UMIs. Each CDR3 protein is one row after TCRdb ran MiXCR on the 5' RACE reads. In the table there are fewer than 300,000 distinct CDR3 sequences, over 15% of which are singletons. Overall study results and limits: The appearance of some responding clones in pre-infection memory suggested that cross-reactive memory joined. Mainly in CM and EM were contracting CD4+ clones; CD8+ were in EMRA.

The sequence derives from a man aged 18 to 29 who had mild COVID-19 (a few samples of this study predate the infection). Cell type and time point are not known. This chain joins TRBV2 and TRBJ2-5, with D perhaps assigned TRBD1 or TRBD2 (6 bases each). Sequenced input: PBMCs or a T cell subset sorted from them (not recorded which). DNA for the CDR3: TGTGCCAGCAGGGACACTACAGGGAGGAAGACCCAGTACTTC. It codes for CASRDTTGRKTQYF.